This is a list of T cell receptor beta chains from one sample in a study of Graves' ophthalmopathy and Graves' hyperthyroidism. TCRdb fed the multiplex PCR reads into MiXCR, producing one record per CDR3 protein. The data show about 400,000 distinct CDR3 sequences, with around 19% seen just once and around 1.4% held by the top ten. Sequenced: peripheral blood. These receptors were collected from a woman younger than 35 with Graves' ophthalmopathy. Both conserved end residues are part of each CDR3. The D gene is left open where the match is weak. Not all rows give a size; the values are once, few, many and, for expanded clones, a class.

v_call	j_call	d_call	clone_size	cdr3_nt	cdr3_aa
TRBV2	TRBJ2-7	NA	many	TGTGCCAGCAGTGAAGAGGGCCGGGGGATATACGAGCAGTACTTC	CASSEEGRGIYEQYF
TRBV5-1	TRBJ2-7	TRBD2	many	TGCGCCAGCAGCCTCTTCGGGAGGGCCAACGTCTACGAGCAGTACTTC	CASSLFGRANVYEQYF
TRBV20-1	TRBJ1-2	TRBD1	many	TGCAGTGCTAGAGGCCACCGGGACAGGGGAGGCTCTAACTATGGCTACACCTTC	CSARGHRDRGGSNYGYTF
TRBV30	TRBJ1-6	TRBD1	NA	TGTGCCTGGAGTCCTGGGACAGTCAATTCACCCCTCCACTTT	CAWSPGTVNSPLHF
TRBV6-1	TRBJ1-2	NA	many	TGTGCCAGCACCAGGGGACTGTCCTATGGCTACACCTTC	CASTRGLSYGYTF
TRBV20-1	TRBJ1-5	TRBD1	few	TGCAGTGCTACCCCGGACAGGGGGTATCAGCCCCAGCATTTT	CSATPDRGYQPQHF
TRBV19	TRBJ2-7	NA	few	TGTGCCAGTAGTATTTCGCAGCAGACGGGGGAGCAGTACTTC	CASSISQQTGEQYF
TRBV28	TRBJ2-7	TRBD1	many	TGTGCCAGCAGGTACACAGGGGGAAGATCCTACGAGCAGTACTTC	CASRYTGGRSYEQYF
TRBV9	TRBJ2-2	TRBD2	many	TGTGCCAGCAGCGTAGCTAGCGGGGGGACGAACACCGGGGAGCTGTTTTTT	CASSVASGGTNTGELFF
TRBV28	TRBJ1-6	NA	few	TGTGCCAGCAGTTTAATGGGTCTCGGCTCCTATAATTCACCCCTCCACTTT	CASSLMGLGSYNSPLHF
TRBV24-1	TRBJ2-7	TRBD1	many	TGTGCCACCAGTGGACCGGGACAGGGCTACGAGCAGTACTTC	CATSGPGQGYEQYF
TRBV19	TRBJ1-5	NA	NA	TGTGCCAGTAGTATTTTTGGTTTTGATAGCAATCAGCCCCAGCATTTT	CASSIFGFDSNQPQHF
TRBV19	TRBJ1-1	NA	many	TGTGCCATCCAGACCGGGCGGGGGCTGAACACTGAAGCTTTCTTT	CAIQTGRGLNTEAFF
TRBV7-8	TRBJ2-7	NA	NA	TGTGCCAGCAGCTTAGGGGGGGACAGACCAAGCGACGAGCAGTACTTC	CASSLGGDRPSDEQYF
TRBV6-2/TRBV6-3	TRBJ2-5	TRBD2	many	TGTGCCAGCAGTCCCCACATCGGGAGGACCGGGGCCCAAGAGACCCAGTACTTC	CASSPHIGRTGAQETQYF
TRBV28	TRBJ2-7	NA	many	TGTGCCAGCAGTGTTCCGGGACGGTACTCTTCCGAGCAGTACTTC	CASSVPGRYSSEQYF
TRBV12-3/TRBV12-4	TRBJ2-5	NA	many	TGTGCCAGCAGTGTCCCTCAGGGTAACAGGGAGACCCAGTACTTC	CASSVPQGNRETQYF
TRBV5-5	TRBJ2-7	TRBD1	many	TGTGCCAGCAGTCCTACAGGGGGGACCTACGAGCAGTACTTC	CASSPTGGTYEQYF
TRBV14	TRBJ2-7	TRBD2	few	TGTGCCAGCAGTTCATTAGCGGGAGGGCCGCACGAGCAGTACTTC	CASSSLAGGPHEQYF
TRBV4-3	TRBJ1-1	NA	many	TGCGCCAGCAGCCAAGGGGGTGGGGCGGGGAAAGCTTTCTTT	CASSQGGGAGKAFF
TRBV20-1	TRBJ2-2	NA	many	TGCAGTGCTAGTATCCCCGGATTTACCGGGGAGCTGTTTTTT	CSASIPGFTGELFF
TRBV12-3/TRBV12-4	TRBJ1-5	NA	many	TGTGCCAGCAGCACCAAGGACTATCAGCCCCAGCATTTT	CASSTKDYQPQHF
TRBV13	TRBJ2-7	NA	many	TGTGCCAGCAGCTTAGGCGGGCAGGGGTGGGGGTACGAGCAGTACTTC	CASSLGGQGWGYEQYF
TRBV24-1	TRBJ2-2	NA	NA	TGTGCCACCAGTAGGGACGGTCGAACCGGGGAGCTGTTTTTT	CATSRDGRTGELFF
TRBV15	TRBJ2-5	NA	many	TGTGCCACCAGCAGAGATAGAGGGCGAGAGACCCAGTACTTC	CATSRDRGRETQYF
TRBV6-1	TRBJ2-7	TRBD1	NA	TGTGCCAGCAGTAAAGACAGGGGGCGCACGTACTTC	CASSKDRGRTYF
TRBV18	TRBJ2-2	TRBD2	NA	TGTGCCAGCTCACCATTCATAGCGGGAGGGCCGAACACCGGGGAGCTGTTTTTT	CASSPFIAGGPNTGELFF
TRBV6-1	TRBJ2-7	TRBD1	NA	TGTGCCAGCTTGGGGACAGGGATGGCCGAGCAGTACTTC	CASLGTGMAEQYF
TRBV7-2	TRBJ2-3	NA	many	TGTGCCAGCAGCTTAACTGGAAACGCAGATACGCAGTATTTT	CASSLTGNADTQYF
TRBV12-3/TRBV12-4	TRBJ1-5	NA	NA	TGTGCCAGCAGCGTCCAGACAGCTTCATATAGCAATCAGCCCCAGCATTTT	CASSVQTASYSNQPQHF
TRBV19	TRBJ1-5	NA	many	TGTGCCAGTAGTATTTTTCGTGGGGCGAATCAGCCCCAGCATTTT	CASSIFRGANQPQHF
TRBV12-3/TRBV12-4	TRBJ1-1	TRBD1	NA	TGTGCCAGCAGTTTACAGGGGGCGAGGGCTGAAGCTTTCTTT	CASSLQGARAEAFF
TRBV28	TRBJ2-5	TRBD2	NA	TGTGCCAGCACTGCGGGGGGCCCAAGCCGGGAGACCCAGCACTTC	CASTAGGPSRETQHF
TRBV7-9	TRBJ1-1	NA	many	TGTGCCAGCAGCTACAAATTTGAAGCTTTCTTT	CASSYKFEAFF
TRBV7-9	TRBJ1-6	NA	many	TGTGCCAGCAGCTTAGGCAGGGAGGGTTATTCACCCCTCCACTTT	CASSLGREGYSPLHF
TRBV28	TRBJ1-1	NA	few	TGTGCCACCCAGAAGTACACTGAAGCTTTCTTT	CATQKYTEAFF
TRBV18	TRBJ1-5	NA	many	TGTGCCAGCGCGACAGGAACCAATCAGCCCCAGCATTTT	CASATGTNQPQHF
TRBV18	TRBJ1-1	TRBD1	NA	TGTGCCAGCTCATTTTCCGGGACAGGGGCTGGTGAAGCTTTCTTT	CASSFSGTGAGEAFF
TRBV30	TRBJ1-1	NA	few	TGTGCCTGGAGCTTACGGGCGAACACTGAAGCTTTCTTT	CAWSLRANTEAFF
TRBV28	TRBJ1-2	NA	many	TGTGCCAGCAGTGCAGGGCAATATGGCTACACCTTC	CASSAGQYGYTF
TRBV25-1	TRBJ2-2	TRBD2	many	TGTGCCAGCAGCCTCGGGGGACTAGCGAACACCGGGGAGCTGTTTTTT	CASSLGGLANTGELFF
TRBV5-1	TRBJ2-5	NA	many	TGCGCCAGCAGCTCCGATTCGGACCTATGGACCCAGTACTTC	CASSSDSDLWTQYF
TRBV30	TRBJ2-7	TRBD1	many	TGTGCCTGGAGTAGGGGGCCCTACGAGCAGTACTTC	CAWSRGPYEQYF
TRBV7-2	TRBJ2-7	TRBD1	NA	TGTGCCAGCAGCTTAGTCGGGACAGGGTTCTACGGGCAGTACTTC	CASSLVGTGFYGQYF
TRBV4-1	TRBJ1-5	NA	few	TGCGCCAGCAGCCCCCCAGCTACGGAGAATAGCAATCAGCCCCAGCATTTT	CASSPPATENSNQPQHF
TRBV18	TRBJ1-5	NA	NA	TGTGCCAGCTCACCAGTACTGAGTGCCGCTAATCAGCCCCAGCATTTT	CASSPVLSAANQPQHF
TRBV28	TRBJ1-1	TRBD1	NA	TGTGCCAGCAGTTTTTGGTTCGACGGGAGCCCAGGGGGGAACACTGAAGCTTTCTTT	CASSFWFDGSPGGNTEAFF
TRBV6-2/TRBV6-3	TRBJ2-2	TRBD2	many	TGTGCCAGCAGTTACTTTACCCTGGGACTAGCGGGAGAAACCGGGGAGCTGTTTTTT	CASSYFTLGLAGETGELFF